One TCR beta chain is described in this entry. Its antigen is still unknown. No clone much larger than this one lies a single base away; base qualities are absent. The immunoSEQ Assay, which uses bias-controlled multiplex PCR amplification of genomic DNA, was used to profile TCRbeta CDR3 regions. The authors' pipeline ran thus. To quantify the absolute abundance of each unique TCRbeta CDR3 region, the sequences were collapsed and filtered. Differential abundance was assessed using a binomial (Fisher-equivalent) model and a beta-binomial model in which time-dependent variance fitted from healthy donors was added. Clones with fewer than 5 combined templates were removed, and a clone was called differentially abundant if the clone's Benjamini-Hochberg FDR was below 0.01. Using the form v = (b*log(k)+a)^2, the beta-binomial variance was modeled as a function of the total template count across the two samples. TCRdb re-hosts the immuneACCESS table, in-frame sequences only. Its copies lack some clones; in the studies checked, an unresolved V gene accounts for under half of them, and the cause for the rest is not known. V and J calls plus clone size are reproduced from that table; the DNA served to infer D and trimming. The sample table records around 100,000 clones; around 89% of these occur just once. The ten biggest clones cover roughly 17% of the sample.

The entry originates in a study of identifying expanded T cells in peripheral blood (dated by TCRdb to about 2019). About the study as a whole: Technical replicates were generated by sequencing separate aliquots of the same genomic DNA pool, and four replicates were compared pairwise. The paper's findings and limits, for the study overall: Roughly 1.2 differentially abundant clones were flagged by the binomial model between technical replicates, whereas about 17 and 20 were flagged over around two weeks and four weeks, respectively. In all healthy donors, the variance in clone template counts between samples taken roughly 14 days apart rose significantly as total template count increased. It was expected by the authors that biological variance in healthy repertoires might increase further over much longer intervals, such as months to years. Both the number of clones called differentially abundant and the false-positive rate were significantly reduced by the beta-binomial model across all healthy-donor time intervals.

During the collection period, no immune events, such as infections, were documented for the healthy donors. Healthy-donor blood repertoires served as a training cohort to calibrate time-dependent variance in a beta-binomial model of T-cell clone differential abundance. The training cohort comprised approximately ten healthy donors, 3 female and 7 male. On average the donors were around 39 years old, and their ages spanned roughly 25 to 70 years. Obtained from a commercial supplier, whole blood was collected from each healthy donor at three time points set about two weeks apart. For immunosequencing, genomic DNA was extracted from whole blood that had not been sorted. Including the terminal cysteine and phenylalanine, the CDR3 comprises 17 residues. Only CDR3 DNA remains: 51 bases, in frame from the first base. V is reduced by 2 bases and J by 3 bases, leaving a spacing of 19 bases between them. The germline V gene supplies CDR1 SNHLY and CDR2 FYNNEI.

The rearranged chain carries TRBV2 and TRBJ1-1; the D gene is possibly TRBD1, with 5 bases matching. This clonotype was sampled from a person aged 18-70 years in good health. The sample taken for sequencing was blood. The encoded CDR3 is CASSETGDPMKYTEAFF. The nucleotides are TGTGCCAGCAGTGAAACCGGGGACCCAATGAAATACACTGAAGCTTTCTTT.